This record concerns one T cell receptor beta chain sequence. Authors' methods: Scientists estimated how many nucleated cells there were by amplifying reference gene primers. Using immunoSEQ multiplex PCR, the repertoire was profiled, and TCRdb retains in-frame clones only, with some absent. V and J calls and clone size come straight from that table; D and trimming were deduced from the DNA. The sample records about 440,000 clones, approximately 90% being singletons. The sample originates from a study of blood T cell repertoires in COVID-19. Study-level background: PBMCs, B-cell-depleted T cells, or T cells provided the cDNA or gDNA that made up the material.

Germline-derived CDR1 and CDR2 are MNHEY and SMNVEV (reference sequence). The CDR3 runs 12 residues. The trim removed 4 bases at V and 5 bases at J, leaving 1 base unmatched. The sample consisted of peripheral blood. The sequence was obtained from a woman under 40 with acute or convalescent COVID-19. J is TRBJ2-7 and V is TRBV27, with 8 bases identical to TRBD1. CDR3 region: CASSSRGHEQYF. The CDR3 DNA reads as TGTGCCAGCAGTTCCAGGGGGCACGAGCAGTACTTC.